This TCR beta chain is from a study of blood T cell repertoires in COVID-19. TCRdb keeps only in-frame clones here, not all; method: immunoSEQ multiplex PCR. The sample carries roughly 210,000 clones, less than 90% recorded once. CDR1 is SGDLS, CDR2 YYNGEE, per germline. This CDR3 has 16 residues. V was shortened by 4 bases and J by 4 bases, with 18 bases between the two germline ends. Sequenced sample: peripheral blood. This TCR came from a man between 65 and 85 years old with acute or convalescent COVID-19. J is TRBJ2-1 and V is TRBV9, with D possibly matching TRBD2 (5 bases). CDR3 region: CASSPLEAHFYNEQFF. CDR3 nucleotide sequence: TGTGCCAGCAGCCCGTTGGAGGCACATTTTTACAATGAGCAGTTCTTC.